This T cell receptor beta chain emerged from a study of glioma-infiltrating T cells. This clonotype was seen a handful of times. Using RNA template, CDR3s of TCR alpha and beta were amplified with iRepertoire arm-PCR. TCRdb reanalysed the multiplex PCR reads using MiXCR and keeps one entry per CDR3 protein. The sample carries 150,000 or so distinct CDR3 sequences, around 40% recorded once. V lost 6 bases and J 0 bases, leaving 14 bases between the germline ends. CDR3 length: 15 residues. Germline values: CDR1 SGHTA, CDR2 FQGNSA. The receptor comes from a human donor with low-grade glioma or glioblastoma, undergoing nonglioma brain surgery, or in good health (not recorded which). The sequenced sample was glioma tissue, nonneoplastic brain tissue, or PBMCs (not recorded which). The chain recombines TRBV7-2 with TRBJ1-1; D not certain. In DNA form, the CDR3 reads TGTGCCAGCAGGGCCACGGGCGGGATGAACACTGAAGCTTTCTTT. Protein product: CASRATGGMNTEAFF.